What follows describes a single TCR beta chain. Antigen unknown. V lost 3 bases, J lost 1 base, and 13 bases lay in between. The CDR3 has 15 residues. Germline V gene data show CDR1 as MDHEN and CDR2 as SYDVKM. CD45RO-negative CD8 cells positively selected for CCR7 made up the naive population, which excluded terminally differentiated effector memory CD45RA+ cells. This specimen belongs to a study of shared clonotypes between healthy human individuals. Findings and caveats of the study: Some clonotypes were shared by all four sorted-subset donors, while others were not shared. The non-shared ones had lower generation probabilities than the shared ones. Few donors restricted represented genetic and exposure-history diversity. Naive subsets generally exceeded memory subsets in estimated richness.

The table came from immunoSEQ multiplex PCR; TCRdb's copy has only in-frame clones and leaves some out. The table has more than 500,000 clones, roughly 96% seen once; the top ten hold 0.11%. The clonotype was recovered from a woman in her 30s in good health. This chain uses TRBV28 with TRBJ2-7; D perhaps matches TRBD2 (5 bases). What was sequenced was naive CD8+ T cells sorted from blood. CDR3 amino acids: CASSFYGKRSYEQYF. The CDR3 nucleotides read TGTGCCAGCAGTTTTTACGGGAAGCGATCCTACGAGCAGTACTTC.